Sequencing of this TCR beta chain was carried out in a study of molecular identifiers for immune sequencing clone quantification. V was pared by 4 bases and J by 4 bases, with 16 bases between. The germline CDR1 and CDR2 sequences are SGHRS and YFSETQ. The CDR3 runs 15 residues. This clonotype appeared many times. Preparation of the bulk TCR libraries relied on previously described methods and listed TCR primers. TCRdb passed the PCR reads through MiXCR, listing each CDR3 protein once. The data show 600,000 to 650,000 distinct CDR3 sequences, with less than 20% seen just once and 0.7% to 1% held by the top ten.

The chain couples TRBV5-1 to TRBJ2-3; D may be TRBD2 (7 bases). The source of this sequence is a human donor in good health. Some libraries in this study had Jurkat cell RNA spiked in. The sample consisted of naive CD8+ T cells from blood, with Jurkat cell RNA spiked in. Subset here: FACS-sorted CD8+CD4-CCR7+CD45RA+ naive T cells. CDR3 region: CASSPGGGGPDTQYF. The DNA for the CDR3 is TGCGCCAGCAGCCCAGGTGGGGGGGGGCCAGATACGCAGTATTTT.